These 5 T cell receptor beta chains came from one sample sequenced in a study of blood T cell repertoires in COVID-19. Assay used: immunoSEQ multiplex PCR; TCRdb lists only in-frame clones, some missing. The sample lists about 82,000 clones, approximately 80% occurring once. The specimen was peripheral blood. These receptors originate from a woman in her thirties or forties with active or convalescent COVID-19.

J is TRBJ2-5 and V is TRBV5-1; a weak D match, TRBD2 (6 bases). CDR3 length: 19 residues. The germline V gene has CDR1 SGHRS and CDR2 YFSETQ. V lost 0 bases to trimming and J lost 1 base, with 22 bases between them. The CDR3 DNA follows: TGCGCCAGCAGCTTGGGGGACTGGCCTCCATCTCCAGGCCAAGAGACCCAGTACTTC. Amino acids: CASSLGDWPPSPGQETQYF.

This chain connects TRBV24-1 to TRBJ1-2; D ambiguous. Trimming took 5 bases from V and 3 from J, leaving 24 bases between them. The CDR3 is made up of 18 amino acids. CDR1 and CDR2 from the germline V gene are KGHDR and SFDVKD. CDR3 residues: CATSATPGEDLAYYGYTF. The CDR3 nucleotides are TGTGCCACCAGTGCCACCCCGGGTGAGGACTTAGCGTACTATGGCTACACCTTC.

In nucleotides, the CDR3 is TGCGCCAGCAGCTTGGGAGAGACAGGGGCTGAGCAGTTCTTC. Translation gives CASSLGETGAEQFF. The chain has TRBV5-1 and TRBJ2-1; 8 bases are shared with TRBD1. Losses at the gene ends were 0 bases for V and 9 bases for J; bases not matched to a gene: 5. The germline V gene encodes CDR1 SGHRS and CDR2 YFSETQ. The CDR3 has 14 residues.

The V gene is TRBV5-4, the J gene TRBJ2-7; 8 nucleotides line up with TRBD1. Unmatched junction bases numbered 14, after V lost 4 bases and J lost 5 bases. The CDR3 loop spans 16 amino acids. Germline CDR1 and CDR2: SGHNT and YYREEE (reference sequence). The CDR3 nucleotides read TGTGCCAGCAGCCCGGCAGGGCAGGGGGCCAGAGACGAGCAGTACTTC. It yields the protein CASSPAGQGARDEQYF.

J is TRBJ1-4 and V is TRBV7-8, with D perhaps matching TRBD1 (6 bases). The V end was cut by 1 base, the J end by 0 bases, with 27 bases between. The CDR3 is made up of 22 amino acids. Per germline, CDR1 SGHVS and CDR2 FQNEAQ. CDR3 DNA: TGTGCCAGCAGCTTAGGGTTGGGGGCCGTTATTGTAAATCTTCCAACTAATGAAAAACTGTTTTTT. Protein: CASSLGLGAVIVNLPTNEKLFF.